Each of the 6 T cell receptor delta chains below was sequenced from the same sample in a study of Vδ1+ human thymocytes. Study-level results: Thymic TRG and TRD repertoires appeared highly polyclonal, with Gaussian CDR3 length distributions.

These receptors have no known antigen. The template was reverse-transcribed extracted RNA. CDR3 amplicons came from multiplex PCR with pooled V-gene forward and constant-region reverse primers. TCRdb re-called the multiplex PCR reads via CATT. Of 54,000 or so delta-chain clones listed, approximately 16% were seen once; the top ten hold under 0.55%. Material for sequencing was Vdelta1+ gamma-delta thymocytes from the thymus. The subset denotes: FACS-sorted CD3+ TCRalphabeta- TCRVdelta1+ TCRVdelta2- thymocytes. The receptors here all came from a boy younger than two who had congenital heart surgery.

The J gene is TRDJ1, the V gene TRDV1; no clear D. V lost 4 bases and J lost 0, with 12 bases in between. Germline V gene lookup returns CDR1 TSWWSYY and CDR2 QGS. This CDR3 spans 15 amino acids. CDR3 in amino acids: CALGGPEPYTDKLIF. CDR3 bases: TGTGCTCTTGGGGGGCCCGAACCGTACACCGATAAACTCATCTTT.

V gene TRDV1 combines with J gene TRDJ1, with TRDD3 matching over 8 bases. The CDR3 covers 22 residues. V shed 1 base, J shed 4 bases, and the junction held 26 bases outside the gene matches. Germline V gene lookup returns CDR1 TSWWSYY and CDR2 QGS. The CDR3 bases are TGTGCTCTTGGGGAACATCCCCGCGTACTGGGGGCCCACCGTATATATGGCGATAAACTCATCTTT. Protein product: CALGEHPRVLGAHRIYGDKLIF.

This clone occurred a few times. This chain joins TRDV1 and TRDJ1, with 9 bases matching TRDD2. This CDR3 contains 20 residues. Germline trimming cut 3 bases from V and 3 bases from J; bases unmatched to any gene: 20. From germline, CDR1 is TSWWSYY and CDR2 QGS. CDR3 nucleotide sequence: TGTGCTCTTGGGGATCTTAGGCCTTCCTACGCCTACTGGGTGGCCGATAAACTCATCTTT. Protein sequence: CALGDLRPSYAYWVADKLIF.

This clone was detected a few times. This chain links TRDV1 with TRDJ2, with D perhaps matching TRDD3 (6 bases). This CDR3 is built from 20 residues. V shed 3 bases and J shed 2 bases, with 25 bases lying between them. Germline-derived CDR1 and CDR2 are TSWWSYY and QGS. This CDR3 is CALGDRFPQGDPGLTAQLFF. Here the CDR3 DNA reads TGTGCTCTTGGGGACCGCTTCCCCCAGGGGGACCCCGGGTTGACAGCACAACTCTTCTTT.

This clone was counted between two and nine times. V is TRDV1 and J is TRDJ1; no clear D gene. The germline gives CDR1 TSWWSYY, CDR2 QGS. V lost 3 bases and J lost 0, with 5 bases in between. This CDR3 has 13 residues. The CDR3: CALGEFYTDKLIF. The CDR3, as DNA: TGTGCTCTTGGGGAGTTCTACACCGATAAACTCATCTTT.

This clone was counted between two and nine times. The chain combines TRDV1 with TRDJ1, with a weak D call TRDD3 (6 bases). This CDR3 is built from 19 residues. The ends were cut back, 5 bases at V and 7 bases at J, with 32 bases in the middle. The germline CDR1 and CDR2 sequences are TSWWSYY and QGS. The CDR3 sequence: CALGIHSSSGGAGFGKLIF. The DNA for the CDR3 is TGTGCTCTTGGGATTCATTCCTCCTCCGGGGGAGCCGGATTTGGTAAACTCATCTTT.